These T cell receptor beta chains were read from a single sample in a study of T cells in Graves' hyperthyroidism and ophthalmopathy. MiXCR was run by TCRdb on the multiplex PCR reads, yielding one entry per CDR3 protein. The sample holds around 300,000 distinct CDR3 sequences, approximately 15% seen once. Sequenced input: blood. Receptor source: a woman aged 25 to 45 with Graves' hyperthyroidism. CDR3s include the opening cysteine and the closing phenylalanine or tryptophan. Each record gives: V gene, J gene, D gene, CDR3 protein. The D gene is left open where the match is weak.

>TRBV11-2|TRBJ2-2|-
CASSNSHFTGELFF
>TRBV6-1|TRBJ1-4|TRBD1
CASSSDRAGATNEKLFF
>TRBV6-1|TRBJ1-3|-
CASSGATFSGNTIYF
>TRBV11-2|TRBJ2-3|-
CASSGELRDTQYF
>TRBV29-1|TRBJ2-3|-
CSVEDGLGRTGDTQYF
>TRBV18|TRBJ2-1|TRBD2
CASSPIGGFDNEQFF
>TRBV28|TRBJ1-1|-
CASSSHTVYTEAFF
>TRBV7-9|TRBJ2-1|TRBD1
CASSIRDRVAEQFF
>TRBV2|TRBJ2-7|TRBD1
CARGGDRGHEQYF
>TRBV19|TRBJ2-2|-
CASSMGRMNTGELFF
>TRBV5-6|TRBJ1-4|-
CASSLSGPYATNEKLFF
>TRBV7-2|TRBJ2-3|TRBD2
CASSFMVAGGADTQYF
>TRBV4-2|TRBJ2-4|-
CANSMADGAKNIQYF
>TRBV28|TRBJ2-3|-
CASQRGWGTDTQYF
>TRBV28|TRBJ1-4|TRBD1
CASNFDRASDIANEKLFF
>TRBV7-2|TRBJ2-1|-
CASSQRIPAPPSNNEQFF
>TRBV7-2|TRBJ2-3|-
CASSAIGAGTGDTQYF
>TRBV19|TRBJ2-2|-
CASSKSGELFF
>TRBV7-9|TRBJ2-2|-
CASSLEYTGELFF
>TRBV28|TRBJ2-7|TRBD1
CASSLGGTGPYEQYF
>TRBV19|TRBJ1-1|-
CASSLNRAAAFF
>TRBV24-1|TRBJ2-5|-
CATSAGVSETQYF
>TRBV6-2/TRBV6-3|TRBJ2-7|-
CASSYLRAHEQYF
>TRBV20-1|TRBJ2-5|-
CSASKASVQETQYF
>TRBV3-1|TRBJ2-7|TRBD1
CASSLSTGAGGKGQYF
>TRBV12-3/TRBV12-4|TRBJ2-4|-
CASSYAGPKNIQYF
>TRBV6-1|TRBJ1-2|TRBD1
CASSEAGQGTGGYTF
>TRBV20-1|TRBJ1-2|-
CSARESGDGSLRGGYTF
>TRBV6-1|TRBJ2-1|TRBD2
CASSESWREVSYNEQFF
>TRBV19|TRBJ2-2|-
CASTASEGGELFF
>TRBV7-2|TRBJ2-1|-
CASSLGGRVGGGSYNEQFF
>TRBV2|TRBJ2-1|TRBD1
CASVWGATGGNEQFF
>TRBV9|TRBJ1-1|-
CASSADQNTEAFF
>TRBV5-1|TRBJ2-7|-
CASSLAGGSDEQYF
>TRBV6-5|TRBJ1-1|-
CEAGTEAFF
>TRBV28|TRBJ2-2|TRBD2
CASSSGSAGELFF
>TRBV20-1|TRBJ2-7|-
CSAREWRRSYEQYF
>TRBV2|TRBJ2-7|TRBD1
CASNLPGDRAHEQYF
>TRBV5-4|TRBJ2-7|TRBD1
CASSATGSYEQYF
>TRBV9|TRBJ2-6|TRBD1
CASSAAGQGIGSGANVLTF
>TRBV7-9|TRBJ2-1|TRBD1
CASSPGTGGEDYNEQFF
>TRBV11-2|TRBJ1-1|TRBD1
CACTTGSAGGENEAFF
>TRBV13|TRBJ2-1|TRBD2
CASSKAMREWDEQFF
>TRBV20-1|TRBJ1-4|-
CSALGREGEKLFF
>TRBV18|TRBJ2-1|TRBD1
CASSLRQGMNEQFF
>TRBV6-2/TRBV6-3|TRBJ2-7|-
CASRSDTYYEQYF
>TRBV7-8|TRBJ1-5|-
CASSLEDLENQPQHF
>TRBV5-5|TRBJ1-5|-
CASSLLRWGQPQHF
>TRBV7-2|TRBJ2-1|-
CAGSFSSFNEQFF
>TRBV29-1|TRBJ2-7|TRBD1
CSAKDRVDYEQYF
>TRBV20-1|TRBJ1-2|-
CSAYQTDADGYTF
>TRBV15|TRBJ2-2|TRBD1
CATSRNTGATGELFF
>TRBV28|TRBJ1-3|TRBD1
CASRTFNRDRGFASGNTIYF
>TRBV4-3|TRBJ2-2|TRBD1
CASSQEGTVAVELFF
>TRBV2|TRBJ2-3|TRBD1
CASRAGTETDTQYF
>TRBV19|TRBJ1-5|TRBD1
CASTSRRTGGYSNQPQHF